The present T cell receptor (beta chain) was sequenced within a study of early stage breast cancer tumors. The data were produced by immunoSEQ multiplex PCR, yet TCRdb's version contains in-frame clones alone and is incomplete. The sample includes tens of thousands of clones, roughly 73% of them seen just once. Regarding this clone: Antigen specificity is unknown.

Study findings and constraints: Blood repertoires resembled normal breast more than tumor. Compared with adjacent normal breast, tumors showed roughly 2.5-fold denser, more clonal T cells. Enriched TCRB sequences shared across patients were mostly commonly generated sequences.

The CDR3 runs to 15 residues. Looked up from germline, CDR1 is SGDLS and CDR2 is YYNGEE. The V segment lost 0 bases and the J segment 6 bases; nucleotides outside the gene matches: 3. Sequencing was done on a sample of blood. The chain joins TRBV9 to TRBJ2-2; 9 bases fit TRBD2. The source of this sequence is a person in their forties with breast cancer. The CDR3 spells CASSVGAGGSGELFF. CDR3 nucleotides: TGTGCCAGCAGCGTAGGTGCGGGGGGGTCCGGGGAGCTGTTTTTT.